The 7 T cell receptor beta chains listed next were all sequenced from one sample in a study of identical twins. A single record per CDR3 protein comes from TCRdb applying MiXCR to the 5' RACE reads. The data show roughly 750,000 distinct CDR3 sequences, with 21% seen just once and about 4.5% held by the top ten. This sample was shared with a second study, whose subject was T cells expressing NK-cell markers.

Sequencing used PBMCs. These TCRs come from a woman between 18 and 29 years old in good health.

The chain links TRBV4-3 to TRBJ2-6, with 7 bases fitting TRBD1. Germline-derived CDR1 and CDR2 are LGHNA and YSLEER. V shed 4 bases and J 1 base; nucleotides not matched to a gene: 13. The length of the CDR3 is 19 residues. CDR3 sequence (DNA): TGCGCCAGCAGCCTCATAGCTCAGGGGGATTATTCTGGGGCCAACGTCCTGACTTTC. Translating gives CASSLIAQGDYSGANVLTF.

The chain links TRBV29-1 to TRBJ2-5; D is possibly TRBD2 (5 bases). Trimming left V 6 bases short and J 2 bases short, with 10 bases between. The germline gives CDR1 SQVTM, CDR2 ANQGSEA. The CDR3 has 12 residues. Here the CDR3 reads CSVLAGQETQYF. The CDR3 DNA follows: TGCAGCGTCCTAGCCGGGCAAGAGACCCAGTACTTC.

This clonotype was picked up a small number of times. The chain combines TRBV29-1 with TRBJ2-1, with D perhaps TRBD2 (5 bases). The CDR3 contains 13 residues. Trimming stripped 7 bases from V and 10 bases from J, with 20 bases between. CDR1 SQVTM and CDR2 ANQGSEA come from the germline V gene. The CDR3 loop reads CSGGGATGSEQFF. The CDR3 DNA follows: TGCAGCGGGGGTGGTGCCACTGGGAGCGAGCAGTTCTTC.

The rearrangement joins TRBV10-2 to TRBJ2-1; perhaps TRBD2 as D (6 bases). This CDR3 spans 15 amino acids. CDR1 WSHSY and CDR2 SAAADI come from the germline V gene. Trimming removed 4 bases at V and 0 bases at J, with 10 bases between. CDR3 amino acids: CASSGSGYSYNEQFF. The CDR3 region has the DNA TGCGCCAGCAGTGGGAGCGGGTACTCCTACAATGAGCAGTTCTTC.

The J gene is TRBJ2-1, the V gene TRBV7-6, with 10 bases fitting TRBD2. The CDR3 is 15 residues long. V gave up 8 bases and J gave up 4 bases; unmatched junction bases: 8. From germline, CDR1 is SGHVS and CDR2 FNYEAQ. The CDR3 is CASVGGLAEYNEQFF. Written as DNA, the CDR3 is TGTGCCAGCGTGGGCGGACTAGCGGAATACAATGAGCAGTTCTTC.

This chain connects TRBV9 to TRBJ2-6, with 9 nucleotides matching TRBD2. The CDR3 is 17 residues long. Germline CDR1 and CDR2: SGDLS and YYNGEE. Germline trimming cut 3 bases from V and 1 base from J; bases unmatched to any gene: 5. The CDR3 loop is CASSAGTSLSGANVLTF. The CDR3 bases are TGTGCCAGCAGCGCCGGGACTAGCTTGTCTGGGGCCAACGTCCTGACTTTC.

This clonotype was picked up a small number of times. The rearrangement uses TRBV5-1 and TRBJ2-7; perhaps D is TRBD1 or TRBD2 (6 bases each). Trimming pared 1 base from V and 7 bases from J, leaving 12 bases between. The CDR3 extends over 13 amino acids. Looked up from germline, CDR1 is SGHRS and CDR2 is YFSETQ. CDR3 in amino acids: CASSLYGGPEQYF. CDR3 in DNA: TGCGCCAGCAGCTTGTATGGGGGGCCGGAGCAGTACTTC.